This T cell receptor beta chain was documented in a study of OX40 agonist ivuxolimab in advanced cancers. Notes on the study in general: CD8+ T cells (on average) carried more expanded clones than CD4+ T cells. In the expanded peripheral T cells, antigen specificity was never determined.

For this clone: Its target is not known.

Autoimmune disease history or systemic immunosuppression disqualified patients. Blood samples were obtained at baseline, cycle 4 day 1, and cycle 7 day 1. Profiled with immunoSEQ multiplex PCR; TCRdb holds only in-frame clones, not every one. The sample contains about 22,000 clones, over 60% of which appear only once. Germline CDR1 MNHNS, CDR2 SASEGT. The length of the CDR3 is 15 residues. V trimming: 0 bases; J trimming: 4 bases; junction bases outside the gene matches: 3. The chain combines TRBV6-1 with TRBJ2-1; 7 bases fit TRBD1. The TCR sequence derives from an adult with an advanced solid tumor such as melanoma, head and neck, liver or kidney cancer. Sequenced material: CD4+ or CD8+ T cells sorted from blood, taken in a trial of the OX40 agonist ivuxolimab. The CDR3 DNA reads as TGTGCCAGCAGTGAAGCGCAGGGGGATTACAATGAGCAGTTCTTC. Translation gives CASSEAQGDYNEQFF.